The present TCR beta chain was sequenced within a study of blood T cells in healthy people across ages. The second PCR ran about 6 to 11 cycles with a sample-barcoded 5' primer and J-beta primers. From the 5' RACE reads, TCRdb called clonotypes with MiXCR, one entry per CDR3 protein. The sample yields under 2,000,000 distinct CDR3 sequences, approximately 50% seen once. The germline V and J ends were trimmed by 3 bases and 7 bases, with 9 bases remaining between them. This CDR3 comprises 12 residues. Whole-study findings and limits: More naive CD4+ cells and higher diversity marked long-lived donors relative to aged donors.

As regards this clonotype: The antigen is undetermined.

Each donor supplied ten milliliters of peripheral blood. The rearrangement links TRBV12-3 or TRBV12-4 to TRBJ1-2; D unclear. Specimen: blood. The sequence was obtained from a woman aged 40 to 50 in good health. The CDR3 DNA follows: TGTGCCAGCAGTTTCAGTCTAGGTGGCTACACCTTC. Amino acid sequence: CASSFSLGGYTF.